This entry is about one T cell receptor (beta chain). The sample originates from a study of blood T cell repertoires in COVID-19. For the study at large: The study drew acute and convalescent COVID-19 samples from the United States, Italy and Spain.

Assay used: immunoSEQ multiplex PCR; TCRdb lists only in-frame clones, some missing. The sample holds about 190,000 clones, around three quarters seen once. From germline, CDR1 is MDHEN and CDR2 SYDVKM. V was trimmed by 7 bases and J by 7 bases, leaving 20 bases between them. The CDR3 covers 15 residues. This TCR was sampled from a woman in her forties or fifties with acute COVID-19. Sample: PBMCs or T cells enriched from blood (not recorded which). This chain uses TRBV28 with TRBJ2-1, with D perhaps TRBD2 (5 bases). CDR3 coding DNA: TGTGCCAGCAAGGAGGTCCAAGTAGCCCGGAATGAGCAGTTCTTC. This encodes CASKEVQVARNEQFF. Looking up the rest from reference TRBV28 and TRBJ2-1 gives the full variable domain: DVKVTQSSRYLVKRTGEKVFLECVQDMDHENMFWYRQDPGLGLRLIYFSYDVKMKEKGDIPEGYSVSREKKERFSLILESASTNQTSMYLCASKEVQVARNEQFFGPGTRLTVL.